The 19 T cell receptor beta chains reported below all come from one sample, sequenced in a study of Graves' ophthalmopathy and Graves' hyperthyroidism. As the template, RNA transcripts were used to amplify TCR beta CDR3 regions. Following a first-round RT-PCR that used HTBI primers, a second-round multiplex PCR was carried out. Using its own MiXCR run on the multiplex PCR reads, TCRdb lists one record per CDR3 protein. Of 300,000 to 350,000 distinct CDR3 sequences in the sample, roughly 15% were seen once. Sequencing was done on a sample of peripheral blood. These receptors all stem from an adult man with Graves' ophthalmopathy.

This clonotype was observed many times. The chain employs TRBV11-2 and TRBJ2-5; tentatively, D is TRBD1 or TRBD2 (5 bases each). Trimming took 5 bases from V and 1 from J, leaving 11 bases between them. CDR3 size: 14 residues. The germline V gene has CDR1 SGHAT and CDR2 FQNNGV. CDR3 sequence: CASSIGTFQETQYF. The CDR3 region has the DNA TGTGCCAGCAGCATAGGGACCTTCCAAGAGACCCAGTACTTC.

A word on this clonotype: The CDR3 carries no conserved terminal phenylalanine or tryptophan, so it likely arises from a read error. The chain combines TRBV5-5 with TRBJ1-2; D gene ambiguous. CDR1 SGHKS and CDR2 YYEKEE come from the germline V gene (reference sequence). The CDR3 totals 15 residues. Trimming removed 1 base from V and 2 bases from J, with 12 bases in between. Here the CDR3 reads CASSLSTRINYGYTL. CDR3 DNA: TGTGCCAGCAGCTTGTCGACAAGAATCAACTATGGCTACACCCTC.

The chain recombines TRBV7-2 with TRBJ2-7; 9 bases match TRBD2. V lost 3 bases to trimming and J lost 2 bases; unmatched junction nucleotides: 5. Per the germline V gene, CDR1 is SGHTA and CDR2 is FQGNSA. The CDR3 runs 15 residues. DNA of the CDR3: TGTGCCAGCAGCTTGGCGGGAGGGCCGGCCTACGAGCAGTACTTC. This translates into CASSLAGGPAYEQYF.

This clonotype was counted at least ten times. The chain uses TRBV12-3 or TRBV12-4 and TRBJ2-5; 9 bases agree with TRBD1. With V trimmed by 6 bases and J by 5 bases, 10 bases remained unmatched. This CDR3 comprises 15 residues. CDR3 nucleotide sequence: TGTGCCAGCAGACCGACAGGGGGTTACCGGGAGACCCAGTACTTC. Translation: CASRPTGGYRETQYF.

The table lists this clonotype with many counts. V gene TRBV9 combines with J gene TRBJ2-2; perhaps TRBD2 as D (5 bases). The CDR3 length is 16 residues. CDR1 is SGDLS and CDR2 is YYNGEE in the germline V gene. Trimming left V 0 bases short and J 0 bases short, with 9 bases between. CDR3 sequence (DNA): TGTGCCAGCAGCGTAGTACCGGGGTCGAACACCGGGGAGCTGTTTTTT. Protein sequence: CASSVVPGSNTGELFF.

This clonotype was observed at least ten times. The chain is built from TRBV6-1 and TRBJ1-5; 7 nucleotides line up with TRBD1. This CDR3 has 17 amino acids. V gave up 0 bases and J gave up 3 bases; unmatched junction bases: 8. Germline V CDR1 and CDR2: MNHNS, SASEGT. CDR3 amino acids: CASSEAFGQESNQPQHF. CDR3 in DNA: TGTGCCAGCAGTGAAGCGTTCGGACAGGAATCCAATCAGCCCCAGCATTTT.

This clonotype has a count of ten or more. The J gene is TRBJ2-7, the V gene TRBV20-1; maybe TRBD2 (5 bases). CDR1 is DFQATT, CDR2 SNEGSKA, per germline (reference sequence). The CDR3 runs 12 residues. The ends were cut back, 6 bases at V and 2 bases at J, with 11 bases in the middle. CDR3 DNA sequence: TGCAGTGCCGACGACTATGCCTACGAGCAGTACTTC. Translated: CSADDYAYEQYF.

Ten or more counts support this clonotype. This rearrangement joins TRBV29-1 to TRBJ1-1; D is ambiguous. The CDR3 is made up of 12 amino acids. Germline V gene sequence: CDR1 SQVTM, CDR2 ANQGSEA. The V and J ends lost 4 bases and 7 bases respectively, with 13 bases between them. The CDR3 bases are TGCAGCGTTGTAAGGAGCGTGGATGAAGCTTTCTTT. Amino acids: CSVVRSVDEAFF.

CDR3 sequence: CASSENKGAGTEAFF. In DNA form, the CDR3 reads TGTGCCAGCTCGGAGAATAAGGGGGCTGGCACTGAAGCTTTCTTT. The chain carries TRBV18 and TRBJ1-1; 7 positions match TRBD1. Trimming removed 6 bases from V and 4 bases from J; junction bases left unmatched: 11. Germline V gene sequence: CDR1 KGHSH, CDR2 LQKENI. This CDR3 is 15 amino acids long.

This clonotype was counted once. The V call is TRBV18, the J call TRBJ2-7; TRBD1 might be the D (6 bases). Trimming took off 5 bases at V and 3 bases at J, with 14 bases between the two ends. The CDR3 totals 14 residues. The germline gives CDR1 KGHSH, CDR2 LQKENI. This CDR3 reads CASSENRDNYEQYF. CDR3 DNA: TGTGCCAGCTCAGAAAACAGGGATAACTACGAGCAGTACTTC.

At least ten counts were recorded for this clonotype. The chain is built from TRBV5-1 and TRBJ1-1; D might be TRBD1 (5 bases). Trimming shortened V by 4 bases and J by 5 bases, and 15 bases separated the two germline ends. The CDR3 loop spans 14 amino acids. Germline CDR1 SGHRS, CDR2 YFSETQ. The CDR3, as DNA: TGCGCCAGCAGCCCGCGGGCAGGGTGGACTGAAGCTTTCTTT. Its translation is CASSPRAGWTEAFF. The full variable domain, rest sourced from reference TRBV5-1 and TRBJ1-1, is KAGVTQTPRYLIKTRGQQVTLSCSPISGHRSVSWYQQTPGQGLQFLFEYFSETQRNKGNFPGRFSGRQFSNSRSEMNVSTLELGDSALYLCASSPRAGWTEAFFGQGTRLTVV.

Ten or more counts support this clonotype. The genes are TRBV28 and TRBJ1-2; D is perhaps TRBD1 (5 bases). Per the germline V gene, CDR1 is MDHEN and CDR2 is SYDVKM. This CDR3 is built from 14 residues. V was cut by 6 bases and J by 7 bases, with 18 bases left in between. The CDR3 loop reads CASSPGREGAGYTF. CDR3 DNA: TGTGCCAGCAGCCCTGGACGGGAAGGGGCTGGCTACACCTTC.

This clonotype was seen many times. The CDR3 region has the DNA TGTGCCAGCACCACCCGGACAGGGGGGATCTATAATTCACCCCTCCACTTT. Its protein product is CASTTRTGGIYNSPLHF. The V call is TRBV5-5, the J call TRBJ1-6; 10 nucleotides align to TRBD1. This CDR3 is built from 17 residues. The junction had 9 bases not matched to a gene; V was cut back by 6 bases and J by 3 bases. Germline assignment: CDR1 SGHKS and CDR2 YYEKEE (reference sequence).

The table lists this clonotype with many counts. This chain links TRBV7-6 with TRBJ2-7; 12 bases map to TRBD2. The germline gives CDR1 SGHVS, CDR2 FNYEAQ. The ends lost 5 bases at V and 3 bases at J; junction bases unmatched: 2. The CDR3 contains 14 residues. The CDR3 region has the DNA TGTGCCAGCAGCGCGACTAGCGGGAGCTACGAGCAGTACTTC. Translated: CASSATSGSYEQYF.

The table lists this clonotype with many counts. The J gene is TRBJ1-6, the V gene TRBV6-1, with 11 bases aligning to TRBD1. Germline values: CDR1 MNHNS, CDR2 SASEGT. The CDR3 totals 19 residues. The ends lost 5 bases at V and 1 base at J; junction bases unmatched: 10. The CDR3 nucleotides read TGTGCCAGCAGTCGAAGGACAGGGGGCTTTGGGTCCTATAATTCACCCCTCCACTTT. It specifies CASSRRTGGFGSYNSPLHF.

This clonotype showed up many times. The CDR3 DNA sequence: TGTGCCAGCAGTTACCCCCGGACTAGCGGACTCCTCCAAGAGACCCAGTACTTC. Translation gives CASSYPRTSGLLQETQYF. The gene calls are TRBV6-2 or TRBV6-3 and TRBJ2-5; 10 bases match TRBD2. The junction had 10 bases not matched to a gene; V was cut back by 2 bases and J by 1 base. Germline-derived CDR1 and CDR2 are MNHEY and SVGEGT. CDR3 length: 18 residues.

This clonotype showed up many times. The V and J genes are TRBV6-1 and TRBJ1-1; the match to TRBD1 covers 7 bases. Per the germline V gene, CDR1 is MNHNS and CDR2 is SASEGT. This CDR3 has 14 residues. The V segment lost 6 bases and the J segment 3 bases; nucleotides outside the gene matches: 7. The CDR3 here is CASSPTGIYTEAFF. CDR3 coding DNA: TGTGCCAGCAGCCCGACAGGGATCTACACTGAAGCTTTCTTT.

This chain links TRBV24-1 with TRBJ1-1; 7 nucleotides align to TRBD1. The ends lost 4 bases at V and 11 bases at J; junction bases unmatched: 6. Germline CDR1 is KGHDR and CDR2 is SFDVKD. The CDR3 has 12 residues. The CDR3 DNA sequence: TGTGCCACCAGTGACAGGGGGATTGAGGCTTTCTTT. Encoded protein: CATSDRGIEAFF.

This sequence joins TRBV5-1 and TRBJ2-5; D remains ambiguous. Germline V lookup: CDR1 SGHRS, CDR2 YFSETQ. The V gene lost 0 bases and the J gene lost 2 bases, with 14 bases spanning the gap. The CDR3 consists of 16 residues. The CDR3: CASSLVGNGLQETQYF. The CDR3 DNA follows: TGCGCCAGCAGCTTGGTGGGAAACGGGCTTCAAGAGACCCAGTACTTC.